This T cell receptor (beta chain) was captured by sequencing in a study of T cell responses to AZD1222 COVID-19 vaccine. Study-level findings and limits: Among the donors, most were white British and more were female, and clonal diversity was possibly underestimated. Two AZD1222 doses significantly raised spike-specific TCR breadth and depth over controls.

Some clones are missing from TCRdb's copy, which holds only in-frame ones; the method was immunoSEQ multiplex PCR. This table has about 110,000 clones, 85% to 95% appearing once. About this clone: Its specificity is unknown.

Here the sequenced sample was peripheral blood, taken on day 0 of AZD1222 vaccination. The clonotype originates from an adult in good health.

CDR3 nucleotides: TGTGCCACTGCCCTGGAAGAATACAATGAGCAGTTCTTC. The encoded protein is CATALEEYNEQFF. The chain carries TRBV24-1 and TRBJ2-1; no definite D call. This CDR3 is 13 amino acids long. Between the trimmed V and J ends, which lost 10 bases and 4 bases, there was a span of 13 bases. The germline V gene encodes CDR1 KGHDR and CDR2 SFDVKD.